This is a list of T cell receptor beta chains from one sample in a study of cytomegalovirus exposure and HLA in healthy donors. The table came from immunoSEQ multiplex PCR; TCRdb's copy has only in-frame clones and leaves some out. The sample has around 150,000 clones, more than 80% seen once; the top ten hold about 12%. What was sequenced was PBMCs. Receptors were obtained from a woman aged 45-60 years in good health and CMV-seronegative. CDR3s leave out the opening cysteine and the closing phenylalanine or tryptophan. A row's size may be missing; if present it is once, few, many or a size class.

v_gene	j_gene	abundance	CDR3aa
TRBV6-4	TRBJ1-1	.	ASPGQGRGDTEAF
TRBV2	TRBJ2-2	.	ASSQTINTGELF
TRBV10-3	TRBJ1-5	.	AITGGQGQPQH
TRBV4-3	TRBJ1-2	once	ASSQDRVRGRDGYT
TRBV15	TRBJ2-5	.	ATSRVGRGGETQY
TRBV13	TRBJ2-7	.	ASSLVGVPYEQY
TRBV10-3	TRBJ2-7	once	AISPGLAGAYEQY
TRBV10-2	TRBJ2-1	.	ASRSGEIYNEQF
TRBV7-6	TRBJ2-5	.	ASSLGLGGPEAQY
TRBV4-3	TRBJ2-7	.	ASSQDGAGDYEQY
TRBV28	TRBJ2-7	.	ASAVRDEQY
TRBV4-1	TRBJ1-4	.	ASSRRTGTNEKLF